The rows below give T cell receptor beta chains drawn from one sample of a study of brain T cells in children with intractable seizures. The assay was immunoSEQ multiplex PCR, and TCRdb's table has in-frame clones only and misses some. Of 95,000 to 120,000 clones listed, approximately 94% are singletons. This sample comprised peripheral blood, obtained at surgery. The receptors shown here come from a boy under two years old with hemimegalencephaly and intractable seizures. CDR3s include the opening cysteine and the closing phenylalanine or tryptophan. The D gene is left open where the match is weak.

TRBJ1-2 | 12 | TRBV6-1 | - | CASSERTWGYTF
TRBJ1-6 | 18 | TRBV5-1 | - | CASSLEPGTRGWNSPLHF
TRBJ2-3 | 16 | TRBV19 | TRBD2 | CASSTRLAGGADTQYF
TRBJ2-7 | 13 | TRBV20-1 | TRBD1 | CSAIDRGVHEQYF
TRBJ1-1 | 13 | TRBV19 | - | CASSTQGNTEAFF
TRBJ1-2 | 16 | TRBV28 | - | CASSLSPSGWNYGYTF
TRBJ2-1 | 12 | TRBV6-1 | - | CASSEAGPEQFF
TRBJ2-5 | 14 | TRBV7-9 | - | CASSRTGIQETQYF
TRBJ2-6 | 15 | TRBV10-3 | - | CAIRGSGSGANVLTF
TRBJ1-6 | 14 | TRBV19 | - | CASSIQVGNSPLHF
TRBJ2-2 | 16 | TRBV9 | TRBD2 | CASSVALAGSTGELFF
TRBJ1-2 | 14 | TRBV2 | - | CASTEGGFTYGYTF
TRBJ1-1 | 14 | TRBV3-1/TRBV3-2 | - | CASSPLQRNTEAFF
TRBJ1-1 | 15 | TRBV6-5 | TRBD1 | CASSYLTGGGTEAFF
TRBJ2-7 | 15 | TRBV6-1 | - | CASSETRPGDHEQYF
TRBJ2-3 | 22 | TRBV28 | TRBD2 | CASSLWPETHTSGPTPAYTQYF
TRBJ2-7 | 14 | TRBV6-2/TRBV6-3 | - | CASSYRVVSYEQYF
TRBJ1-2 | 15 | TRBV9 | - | CASSVGGRTNYGYTF
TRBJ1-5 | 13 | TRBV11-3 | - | CASSLDVHQPQHF
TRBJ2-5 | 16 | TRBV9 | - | CASSVAFRDGQETQYF
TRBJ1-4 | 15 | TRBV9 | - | CASSVEGGTNEKLFF
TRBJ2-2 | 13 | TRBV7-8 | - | CASSGGITGELFF
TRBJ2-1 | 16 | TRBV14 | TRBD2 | CASSQVLGLAGGEQFF
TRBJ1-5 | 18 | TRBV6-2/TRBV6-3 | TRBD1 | CASSSSGTGAVSHQPQHF
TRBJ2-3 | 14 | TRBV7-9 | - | CASSTPPGTDTQYF
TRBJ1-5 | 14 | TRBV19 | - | CATKMLASNQPQHF
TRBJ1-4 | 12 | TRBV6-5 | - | CASRGRGEKLFF
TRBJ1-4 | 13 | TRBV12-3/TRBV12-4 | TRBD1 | CASRGRQGNVLFF
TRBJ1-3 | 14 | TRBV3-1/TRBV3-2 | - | CASSQAHTGKTIYF
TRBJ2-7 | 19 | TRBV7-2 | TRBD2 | CASSLGSYLRLAGDYEQYF
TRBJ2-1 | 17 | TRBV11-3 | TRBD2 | CASKGLAGGPSYNEQFF
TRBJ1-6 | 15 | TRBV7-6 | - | CASSLDPGPNSPLHF
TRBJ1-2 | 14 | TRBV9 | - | CASSVGGPNYGYTF
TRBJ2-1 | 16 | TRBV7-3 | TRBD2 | CASSSSWGLGYNEQFF
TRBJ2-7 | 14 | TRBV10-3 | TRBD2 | CAISNKRGTYEQYF
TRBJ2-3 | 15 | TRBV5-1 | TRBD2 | CASTLAGISTDTQYF
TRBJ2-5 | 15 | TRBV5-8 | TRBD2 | CASSRGTSQEETQYF
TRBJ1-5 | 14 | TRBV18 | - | CASSPSAVNQPQHF
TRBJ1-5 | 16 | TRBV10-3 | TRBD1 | CAISESGQFFNQPQHF
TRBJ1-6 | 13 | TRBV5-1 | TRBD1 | CASSSDRVSPLHF
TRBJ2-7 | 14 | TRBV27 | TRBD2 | CASSVSGASYEQYF
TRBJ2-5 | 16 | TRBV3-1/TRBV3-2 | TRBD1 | CASSQAGTGDQETQYF
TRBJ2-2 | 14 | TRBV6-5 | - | CASRGWWSTGELFF
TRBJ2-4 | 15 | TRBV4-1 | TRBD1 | CASSRDRGRPNIQYF
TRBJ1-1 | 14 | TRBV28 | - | CASSPPGRGTEAFF
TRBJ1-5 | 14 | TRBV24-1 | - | CATSDGRANQPQHF